These 27 T cell receptor beta chains were all obtained from the same sample, sequenced in a study of T cell changes during pregnancy in multiple sclerosis (dated by TCRdb to between 2018 and 2021). Library prep was done by the immunoSEQ multiplex PCR assay. TCRdb took this table from immuneACCESS and kept in-frame rearrangements with V and J called. Such tables lack part of the clones; where checked against another copy, unresolved V genes explain under half of the gap, and the rest is unexplained. Recorded for this sample are roughly 48,000 clones; 85% to 95% of them occurred a single time. In total, the top ten clones hold 0.2% to 0.3% of the sample. The source was CD4+ T cells from peripheral blood mononuclear cells, collected in the third trimester of pregnancy. The source is a female donor with multiple sclerosis, enrolled in a pregnancy study.

The rearrangement links TRBV11-2 to TRBJ2-5; a weak D match, TRBD2 (6 bases). This CDR3 spans 13 amino acids. Deletions cut 2 bases from V and 5 bases from J, with 9 bases between. Germline CDR1 is SGHAT and CDR2 is FQNNGV. CDR3 DNA: TGTGCCAGCAGCTTATCACGGGGGGAGACCCAGTACTTC. Translated, it gives CASSLSRGETQYF.

This chain links TRBV7-3 with TRBJ2-7; 7 nucleotides agree with TRBD2. The germline V gene encodes CDR1 SGHTA and CDR2 FQGTGA. After removal of 1 base from V and 0 bases from J, the junction contained 3 bases not matched to a gene. The CDR3 spans 15 residues. This CDR3 is CASSLRAGPSYEQYF. CDR3 nucleotide sequence: TGTGCCAGCAGCTTAAGAGCGGGACCCTCCTACGAGCAGTACTTC.

In this sample, this clone turned up once. The CDR3: CATGQGKTNTGELFF. In nucleotides, the CDR3 is TGTGCCACCGGACAGGGGAAAACGAACACCGGGGAGCTGTTTTTT. The rearrangement uses TRBV10-3 and TRBJ2-2, with 9 bases aligning to TRBD1. The CDR3 is made up of 15 amino acids. Germline CDR1 is ENHRY and CDR2 is SYGVKD. The V gene end was trimmed by 10 bases and the J gene end by 0 bases; junction bases not matched to a gene: 6.

This chain links TRBV30 with TRBJ2-7; 8 bases fit TRBD1. The germline V gene has CDR1 GTSNPN and CDR2 SVGIG (reference sequence). J was trimmed by 5 bases and V by 5 bases; bases with no gene match: 11. This CDR3 comprises 14 residues. The CDR3 protein is CAWDIQGGNDEQYF. The CDR3 nucleotides read TGTGCCTGGGATATACAGGGGGGTAATGACGAGCAGTACTTC. Looking up the rest from reference TRBV30 and TRBJ2-7 gives the full variable domain: SQTIHQWPATLVQPVGSPLSLECTVEGTSNPNLYWYRQAAGRGLQLLFYSVGIGQISSEVPQNLSASRPQDRQFILSSKKLLLSDSGFYLCAWDIQGGNDEQYFGPGTRLTVT.

The chain couples TRBV5-1 to TRBJ2-7; 14 nucleotides line up with TRBD2. Germline CDR1 reads SGHRS; CDR2 reads YFSETQ. The CDR3 has 17 residues. V trimming: 4 bases; J trimming: 0 bases; junction bases outside the gene matches: 6. The CDR3 is CASSGGLAGGRSYEQYF. The CDR3 DNA reads as TGCGCCAGCAGCGGCGGACTAGCGGGGGGACGCTCCTACGAGCAGTACTTC.

The chain joins TRBV10-1 to TRBJ1-5; the match to TRBD1 covers 7 bases. The trim removed 4 bases at V and 7 bases at J, leaving 19 bases unmatched. From germline, CDR1 is WNHNN and CDR2 SYGVQD (reference sequence). This CDR3 spans 18 amino acids. The CDR3 DNA is TGCGCCAGCAGTGTCCCGGTAAGGGGGCGCCTCGGAAAGCAGCCCCAGCATTTT. Its protein is CASSVPVRGRLGKQPQHF.

The chain carries TRBV4-1 and TRBJ2-3, with D possibly being TRBD2 (6 bases). Germline-derived CDR1 and CDR2 are MGHRA and YSYEKL. The CDR3 has 15 residues. V was trimmed by 2 bases and J by 4 bases, leaving 13 bases between them. The CDR3 spells CASSQRGLGADTQYF. In DNA form, the CDR3 reads TGCGCCAGCAGCCAAAGGGGACTCGGGGCAGATACGCAGTATTTT.

The chain is built from TRBV6-6 and TRBJ2-3; the D gene is possibly TRBD2 (6 bases). Trimming removed 2 bases at V and 8 bases at J, with 20 bases between. Germline CDR1 MNHNY, CDR2 SVGAGI (reference sequence). There are 16 residues in the CDR3. The CDR3 region is CASSYLTTSFPGTQYF. In DNA form, the CDR3 reads TGTGCCAGCAGTTACCTAACGACTAGTTTCCCAGGTACGCAGTATTTT.

The chain links TRBV19 to TRBJ2-2, with 10 bases aligning to TRBD1. The CDR3 sequence is 17 residues long. The germline gives CDR1 LNHDA, CDR2 SQIVND (reference sequence). J gave up 6 bases and V 6 bases, and 13 bases lay outside the gene matches. CDR3 residues: CASRAFKGQGGSGELFF. CDR3 nucleotides: TGTGCCAGTAGGGCGTTCAAAGGACAGGGGGGTTCCGGGGAGCTGTTTTTT.

The V call is TRBV29-1, the J call TRBJ2-3; the match to TRBD1 covers 9 bases. From germline, CDR1 is SQVTM and CDR2 ANQGSEA. The length of the CDR3 is 12 residues. J gave up 4 bases and V 7 bases, and 3 bases lay outside the gene matches. CDR3 in amino acids: CSAGQGPDTQYF. CDR3 nucleotide sequence: TGCAGCGCCGGACAGGGGCCAGATACGCAGTATTTT.

This clone appeared once. The gene calls are TRBV5-4 and TRBJ2-2; 9 bases match TRBD1. Per the germline V gene, CDR1 is SGHNT and CDR2 is YYREEE (reference sequence). This CDR3 has 15 residues. Trimming cost V 4 bases and J 7 bases; bases outside gene matches: 8. The DNA of the CDR3 is TGTGCCAGCAGCCCCGGGACAGGGTCGATCGGGGAGCTGTTTTTT. This gives the protein CASSPGTGSIGELFF.

This chain joins TRBV6-5 and TRBJ1-5, with D tentatively TRBD1 (6 bases). Germline V lookup: CDR1 MNHEY, CDR2 SVGAGI. Trimming took 0 bases from V and 3 from J, leaving 12 bases between them. This CDR3 is built from 16 residues. The chain's CDR3 is CASSYSWPGDNQPQHF. The DNA of the CDR3 is TGTGCCAGCAGTTACTCGTGGCCAGGGGACAATCAGCCCCAGCATTTT.

DNA of the CDR3: TGTGCCAGCAGCTTAGAAGGGGGAACTGGGGCCAACGTCCTGACTTTC. It yields the protein CASSLEGGTGANVLTF. The chain uses TRBV11-2 and TRBJ2-6; maybe TRBD1 (6 bases). Germline CDR1 and CDR2: SGHAT and FQNNGV. Trimming left V 0 bases short and J 2 bases short, with 8 bases between. The CDR3 spans 16 residues.

DNA for the CDR3: TGTGCCAGCAGCTTAGGACACCTTAACTATGGCTACACCTTC. It yields the protein CASSLGHLNYGYTF. J is TRBJ1-2 and V is TRBV7-8; D remains unclear. V was shortened by 1 base and J by 1 base, with 7 bases between the two germline ends. CDR3 length: 14 residues. Germline loops: CDR1 SGHVS, CDR2 FQNEAQ.

In its sample, this clone was seen once. The chain uses TRBV5-4 and TRBJ2-1, with 13 nucleotides matching TRBD2. Germline V gene lookup returns CDR1 SGHNT and CDR2 YYREEE (reference sequence). J gave up 7 bases and V 1 base, and 5 bases lay outside the gene matches. This CDR3 spans 16 amino acids. CDR3 in amino acids: CASSLPRLAGGNEQFF. The CDR3, as DNA: TGTGCCAGCAGCTTGCCGCGACTAGCGGGAGGTAATGAGCAGTTCTTC.

This rearrangement joins TRBV27 to TRBJ2-3; 8 nucleotides match TRBD1. After removal of 5 bases from V and 3 bases from J, the junction contained 7 bases not matched to a gene. Germline V CDR1 and CDR2: MNHEY, SMNVEV (reference sequence). CDR3 length: 15 residues. CDR3 DNA sequence: TGTGCCAGCAGTCCTCCGGGACAGGTAACAGATACGCAGTATTTT. It yields the protein CASSPPGQVTDTQYF.

The chain joins TRBV5-1 to TRBJ2-2, with TRBD2 matching over 7 bases. Trimming removed 3 bases from V and 1 base from J; junction bases left unmatched: 0. The CDR3 is 14 amino acids. The V gene's germline CDR1 is SGHRS and CDR2 YFSETQ. The CDR3 DNA sequence: TGCGCCAGCAGCTGGGGGGGGAACACCGGGGAGCTGTTTTTT. Protein: CASSWGGNTGELFF.

The V call is TRBV7-9, the J call TRBJ2-7; tentatively, D is TRBD1 (7 bases). The CDR3 runs 14 residues. Germline-derived CDR1 and CDR2 are SEHNR and FQNEAQ (reference sequence). The CDR3 DNA is TGTGGGGTTGGAGGGGGCCCCCTCTCCTACGAGCAGTACTTC. Translating gives CGVGGGPLSYEQYF.

This chain joins TRBV29-1 and TRBJ1-1; no reliable D call. This CDR3 has 12 amino acids. CDR1 and CDR2 from the germline V gene are SQVTM and ANQGSEA. The germline V and J ends were trimmed by 2 bases and 7 bases, with 11 bases remaining between them. The CDR3 here is CSVESGVGEAFF. The CDR3 region has the DNA TGCAGCGTTGAATCCGGGGTTGGTGAAGCTTTCTTT.

The genes are TRBV7-3 and TRBJ2-5; 8 bases are shared with TRBD2. Trimming took 2 bases from V and 5 from J; bases not matched to a gene: 4. The CDR3 sequence is 14 residues long. Looked up from germline, CDR1 is SGHTA and CDR2 is FQGTGA. The CDR3 DNA follows: TGTGCCAGCAGCTTAGGAGCGGGGGTGGAGACCCAGTACTTC. Its protein is CASSLGAGVETQYF. Based on the CDR3 plus reference TRBV7-3 and TRBJ2-5, the full variable domain is GAGVSQTPSNKVTEKGKYVELRCDPISGHTALYWYRQSLGQGPEFLIYFQGTGAADDSGLPNDRFFAVRPEGSVSTLKIQRTERGDSAVYLCASSLGAGVETQYFGPGTRLLVL.

The V gene is TRBV30, the J gene TRBJ1-3; possible D gene TRBD1, 6 bases. Germline CDR1 is GTSNPN and CDR2 is SVGIG (reference sequence). V lost 2 bases, J lost 4 bases, and 12 bases lay in between. The CDR3 consists of 14 residues. The CDR3 sequence is CAWSPGTTGNTIYF. The CDR3 DNA reads TGTGCCTGGAGTCCCGGGACAACAGGAAACACCATATATTTT.

The chain carries TRBV6-1 and TRBJ2-2; 10 positions agree with TRBD2. V lost 4 bases, J lost 7 bases, and 12 bases stayed unmatched. Per the germline V gene, CDR1 is MNHNS and CDR2 is SASEGT. This CDR3 has 17 amino acids. This CDR3 reads CASSGPQRGGPVGELFF. In DNA form, the CDR3 reads TGTGCCAGCAGTGGCCCCCAGCGGGGGGGGCCAGTCGGGGAGCTGTTTTTT.

The chain employs TRBV30 and TRBJ2-3, with TRBD2 matching over 12 bases. Trimming cost V 0 bases and J 3 bases; bases outside gene matches: 1. CDR1 is GTSNPN, CDR2 SVGIG, per germline (reference sequence). The CDR3 covers 15 residues. CDR3 loop: CAWSVLAGGTDTQYF. CDR3 sequence (DNA): TGTGCCTGGAGTGTACTAGCGGGAGGTACAGATACGCAGTATTTT.

This clone has a single count. V gene TRBV5-1 combines with J gene TRBJ2-7, with 8 bases fitting TRBD1. The J segment lost 6 bases and the V segment lost 3 bases, leaving 5 bases of the junction unmatched. Germline lookup yields CDR1 SGHRS and CDR2 YFSETQ. The length of the CDR3 is 13 residues. Here the CDR3 reads CASSSQTGVEQYF. CDR3 in DNA: TGCGCCAGCAGCTCCCAGACAGGGGTCGAGCAGTACTTC.

The chain combines TRBV5-6 with TRBJ1-5; 7 positions agree with TRBD1. V shed 4 bases, J shed 6 bases, and the junction held 7 bases outside the gene matches. The germline V gene encodes CDR1 SGHDT and CDR2 YYEEEE. The CDR3 runs 14 residues. Written as DNA, the CDR3 is TGTGCCAGCAGCGCAACAGGGGCCGGTCAGCCCCAGCATTTT. Encoded protein: CASSATGAGQPQHF.

This chain connects TRBV28 to TRBJ2-7, with 12 nucleotides matching TRBD2. V lost 6 bases to trimming and J lost 4 bases; unmatched junction nucleotides: 4. The germline V gene has CDR1 MDHEN and CDR2 SYDVKM. CDR3 length equals 14 residues. For the CDR3, the DNA is TGTGCCAGCAGCATGACTAGCGGGAGTTACGAGCAGTACTTC. It specifies CASSMTSGSYEQYF.

This clone was seen more than once but under ten times. The J gene is TRBJ1-4, the V gene TRBV2; D is undetermined. Trimming stripped 8 bases from V and 11 bases from J, with 15 bases between. Germline loops: CDR1 SNHLY, CDR2 FYNNEI. The CDR3 has 12 amino acids. CDR3 in DNA: TGTGCCAGCTCTTTAGAGGGAGGGAAACTGTTTTTT. As protein: CASSLEGGKLFF.